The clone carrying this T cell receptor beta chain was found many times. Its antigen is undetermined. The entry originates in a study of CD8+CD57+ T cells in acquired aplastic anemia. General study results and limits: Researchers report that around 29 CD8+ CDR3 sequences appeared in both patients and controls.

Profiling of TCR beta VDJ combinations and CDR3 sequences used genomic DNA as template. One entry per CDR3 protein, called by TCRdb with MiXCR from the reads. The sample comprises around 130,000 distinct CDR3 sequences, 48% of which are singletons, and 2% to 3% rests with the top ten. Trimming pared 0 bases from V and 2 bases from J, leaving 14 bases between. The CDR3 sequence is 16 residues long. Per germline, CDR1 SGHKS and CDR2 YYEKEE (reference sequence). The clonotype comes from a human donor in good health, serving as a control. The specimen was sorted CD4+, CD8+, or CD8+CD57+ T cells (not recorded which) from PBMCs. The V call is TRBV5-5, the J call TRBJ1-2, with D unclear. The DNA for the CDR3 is TGTGCCAGCAGCTTGGGGCCCCCAGGAGGGAACTATGGCTACACCTTC. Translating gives CASSLGPPGGNYGYTF.